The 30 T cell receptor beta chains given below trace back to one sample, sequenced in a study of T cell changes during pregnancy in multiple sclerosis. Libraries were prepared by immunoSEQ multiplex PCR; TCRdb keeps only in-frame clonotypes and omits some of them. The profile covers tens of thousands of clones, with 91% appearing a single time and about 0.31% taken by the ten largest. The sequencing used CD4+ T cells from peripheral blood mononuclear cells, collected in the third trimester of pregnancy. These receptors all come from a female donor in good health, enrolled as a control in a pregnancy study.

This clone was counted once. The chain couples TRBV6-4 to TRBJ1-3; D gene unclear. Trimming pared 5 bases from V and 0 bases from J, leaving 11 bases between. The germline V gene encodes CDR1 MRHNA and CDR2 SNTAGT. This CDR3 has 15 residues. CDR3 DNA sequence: TGTGCCAGCAGTCAAAATATCGGCTCTGGAAACACCATATATTTT. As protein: CASSQNIGSGNTIYF.

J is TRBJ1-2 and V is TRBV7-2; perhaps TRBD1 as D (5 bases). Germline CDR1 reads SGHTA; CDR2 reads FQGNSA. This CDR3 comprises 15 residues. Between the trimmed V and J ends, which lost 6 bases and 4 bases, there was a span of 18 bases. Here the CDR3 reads CASSLAVGGGYGYTF. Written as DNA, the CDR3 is TGTGCCAGCAGTCTCGCGGTGGGGGGAGGCTATGGCTACACCTTC.

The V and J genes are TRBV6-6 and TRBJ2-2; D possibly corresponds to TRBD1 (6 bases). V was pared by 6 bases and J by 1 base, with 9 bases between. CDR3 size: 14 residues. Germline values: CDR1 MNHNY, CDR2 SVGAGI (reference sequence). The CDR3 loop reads CASSPGQNTGELFF. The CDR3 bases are TGTGCCAGCAGCCCGGGACAGAACACCGGGGAGCTGTTTTTT.

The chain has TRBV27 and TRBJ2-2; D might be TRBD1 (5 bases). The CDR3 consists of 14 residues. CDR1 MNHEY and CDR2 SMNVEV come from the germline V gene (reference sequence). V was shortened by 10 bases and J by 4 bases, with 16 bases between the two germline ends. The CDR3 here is CATMSWGITGELFF. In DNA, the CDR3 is TGTGCCACCATGAGTTGGGGCATCACCGGGGAGCTGTTTTTT.

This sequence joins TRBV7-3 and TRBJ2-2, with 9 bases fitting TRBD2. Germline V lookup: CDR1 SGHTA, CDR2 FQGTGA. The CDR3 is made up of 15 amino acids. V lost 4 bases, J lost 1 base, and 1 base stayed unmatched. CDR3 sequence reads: CASSSRGGNTGELFF. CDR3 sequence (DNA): TGTGCCAGCAGCTCGCGGGGGGGGAACACCGGGGAGCTGTTTTTT.

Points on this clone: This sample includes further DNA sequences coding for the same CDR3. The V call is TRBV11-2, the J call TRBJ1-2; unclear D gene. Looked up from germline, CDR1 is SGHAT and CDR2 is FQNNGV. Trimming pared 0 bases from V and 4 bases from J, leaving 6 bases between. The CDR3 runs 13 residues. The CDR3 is CASSLEPGYGYTF. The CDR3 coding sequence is TGTGCCAGCAGCTTAGAACCAGGCTATGGCTACACCTTC.

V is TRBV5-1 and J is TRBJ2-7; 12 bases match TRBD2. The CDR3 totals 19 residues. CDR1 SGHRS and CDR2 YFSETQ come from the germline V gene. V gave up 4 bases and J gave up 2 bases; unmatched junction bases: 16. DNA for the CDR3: TGCGCCAGCAGCAGTGGGCCGAAACTAGCGGGGGGTACGACCTACGAGCAGTACTTC. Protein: CASSSGPKLAGGTTYEQYF.

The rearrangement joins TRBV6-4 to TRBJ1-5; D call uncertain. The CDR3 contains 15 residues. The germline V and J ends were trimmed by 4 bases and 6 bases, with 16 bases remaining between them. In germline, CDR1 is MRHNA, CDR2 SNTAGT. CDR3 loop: CASSGNYGRRQPQHF. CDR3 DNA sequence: TGTGCCAGCAGTGGGAATTATGGGCGACGTCAGCCCCAGCATTTT.

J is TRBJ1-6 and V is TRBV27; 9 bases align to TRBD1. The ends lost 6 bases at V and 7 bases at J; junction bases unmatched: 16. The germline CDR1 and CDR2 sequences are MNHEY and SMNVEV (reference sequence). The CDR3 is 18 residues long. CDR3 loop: CASRLGQGSLVQNSPLHF. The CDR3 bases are TGTGCCAGCAGGCTGGGACAGGGTTCCCTAGTCCAGAATTCACCCCTCCACTTT.

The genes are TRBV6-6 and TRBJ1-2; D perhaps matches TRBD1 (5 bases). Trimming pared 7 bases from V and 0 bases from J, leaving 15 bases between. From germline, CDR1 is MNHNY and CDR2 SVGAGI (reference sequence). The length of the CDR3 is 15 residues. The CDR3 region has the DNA TGTGCCAGCACCTTTGGGGCAGCTACTAACTATGGCTACACCTTC. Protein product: CASTFGAATNYGYTF.

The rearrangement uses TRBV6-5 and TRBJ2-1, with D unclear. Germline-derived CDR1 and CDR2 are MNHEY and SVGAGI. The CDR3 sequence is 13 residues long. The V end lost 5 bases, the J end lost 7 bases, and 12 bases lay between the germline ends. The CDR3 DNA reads TGTGCCAGCAGTCCGACAAGATGGAATGAGCAGTTCTTC. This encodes CASSPTRWNEQFF.

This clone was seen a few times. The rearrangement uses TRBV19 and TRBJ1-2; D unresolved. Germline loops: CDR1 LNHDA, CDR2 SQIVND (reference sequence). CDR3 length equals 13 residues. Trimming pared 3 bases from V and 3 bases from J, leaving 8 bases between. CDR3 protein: CASSIRVDYGYTF. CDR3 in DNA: TGTGCCAGTAGTATTCGGGTAGACTATGGCTACACCTTC.

In DNA, the CDR3 is TGTGCCAGCTCACCAAGCGGGGCGGTGAGCGGTGAGCAGTTCTTC. Translation gives CASSPSGAVSGEQFF. This chain links TRBV18 with TRBJ2-1, with 7 nucleotides matching TRBD2. The CDR3 is 15 residues long. V shed 2 bases and J 9 bases; nucleotides not matched to a gene: 10. Germline lookup yields CDR1 KGHSH and CDR2 LQKENI.

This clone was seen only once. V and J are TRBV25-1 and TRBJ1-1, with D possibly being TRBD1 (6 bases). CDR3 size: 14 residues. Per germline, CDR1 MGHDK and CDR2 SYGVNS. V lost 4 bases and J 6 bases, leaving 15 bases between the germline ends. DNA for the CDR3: TGTGCCAGCAGTGTTACAGGGCGTACGGCTGAAGCTTTCTTT. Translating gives CASSVTGRTAEAFF.

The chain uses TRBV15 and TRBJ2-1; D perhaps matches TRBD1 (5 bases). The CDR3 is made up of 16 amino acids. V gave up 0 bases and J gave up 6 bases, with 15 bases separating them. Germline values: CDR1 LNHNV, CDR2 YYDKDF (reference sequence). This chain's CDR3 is CATSRDPGFGINEQFF. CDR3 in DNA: TGTGCCACCAGCAGAGATCCAGGGTTTGGTATCAATGAGCAGTTCTTC.

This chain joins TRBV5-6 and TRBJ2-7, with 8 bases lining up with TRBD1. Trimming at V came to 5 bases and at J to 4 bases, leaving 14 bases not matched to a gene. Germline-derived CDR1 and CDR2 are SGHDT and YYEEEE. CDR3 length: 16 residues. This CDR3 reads CASSSRDWTGRYEQYF. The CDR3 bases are TGTGCCAGCAGTTCAAGAGACTGGACAGGGAGGTACGAGCAGTACTTC.

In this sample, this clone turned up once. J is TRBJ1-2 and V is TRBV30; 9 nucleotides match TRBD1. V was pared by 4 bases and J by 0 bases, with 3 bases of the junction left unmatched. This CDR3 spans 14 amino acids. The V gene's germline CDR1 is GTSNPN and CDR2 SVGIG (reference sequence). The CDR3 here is CAWIQGAANYGYTF. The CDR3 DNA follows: TGTGCCTGGATACAGGGGGCAGCTAACTATGGCTACACCTTC.

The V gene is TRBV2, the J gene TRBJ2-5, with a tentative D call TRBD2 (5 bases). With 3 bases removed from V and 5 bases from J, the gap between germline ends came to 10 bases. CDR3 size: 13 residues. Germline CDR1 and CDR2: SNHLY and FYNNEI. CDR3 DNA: TGTGCCAGCAGTGACATAGAGCGGGAGACCCAGTACTTC. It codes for CASSDIERETQYF.

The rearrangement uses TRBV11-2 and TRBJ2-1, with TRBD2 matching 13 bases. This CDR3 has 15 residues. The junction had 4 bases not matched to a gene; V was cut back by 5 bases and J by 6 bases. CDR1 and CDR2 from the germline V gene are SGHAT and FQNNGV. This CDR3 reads CASSRTSGGLNEQFF. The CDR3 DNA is TGTGCCAGCAGCCGGACTAGCGGGGGCCTCAATGAGCAGTTCTTC.

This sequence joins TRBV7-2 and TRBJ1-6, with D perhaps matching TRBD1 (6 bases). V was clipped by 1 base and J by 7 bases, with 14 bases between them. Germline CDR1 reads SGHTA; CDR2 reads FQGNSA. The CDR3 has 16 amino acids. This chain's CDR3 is CASSLGPTGNNSPLHF. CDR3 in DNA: TGTGCCAGCAGCTTAGGCCCCACAGGGAACAATTCACCCCTCCACTTT.

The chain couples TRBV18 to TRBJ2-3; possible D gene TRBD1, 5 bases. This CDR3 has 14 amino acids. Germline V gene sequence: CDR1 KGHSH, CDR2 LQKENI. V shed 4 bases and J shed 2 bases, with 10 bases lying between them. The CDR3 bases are TGTGCCAGCTCACTTGCAGGGTTCACAGATACGCAGTATTTT. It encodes CASSLAGFTDTQYF.

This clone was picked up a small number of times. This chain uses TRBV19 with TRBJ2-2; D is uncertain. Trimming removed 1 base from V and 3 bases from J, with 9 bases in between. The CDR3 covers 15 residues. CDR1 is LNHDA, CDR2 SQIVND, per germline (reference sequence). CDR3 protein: CASSIGGQYTGELFF. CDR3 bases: TGTGCCAGTAGTATAGGCGGTCAGTACACCGGGGAGCTGTTTTTT.

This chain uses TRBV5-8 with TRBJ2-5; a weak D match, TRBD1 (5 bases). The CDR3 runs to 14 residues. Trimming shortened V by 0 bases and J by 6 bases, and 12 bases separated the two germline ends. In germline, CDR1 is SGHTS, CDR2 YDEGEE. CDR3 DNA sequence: TGTGCCAGCAGCTTGGTCGGCAGGGTAAAGACCCAGTACTTC. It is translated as CASSLVGRVKTQYF.

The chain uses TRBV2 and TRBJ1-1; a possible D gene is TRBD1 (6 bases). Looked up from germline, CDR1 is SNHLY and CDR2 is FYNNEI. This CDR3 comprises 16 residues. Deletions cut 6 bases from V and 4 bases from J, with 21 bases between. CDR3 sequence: CASRQLGGLQSTEAFF. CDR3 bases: TGTGCCAGCAGGCAACTAGGGGGTCTCCAGTCCACTGAAGCTTTCTTT.

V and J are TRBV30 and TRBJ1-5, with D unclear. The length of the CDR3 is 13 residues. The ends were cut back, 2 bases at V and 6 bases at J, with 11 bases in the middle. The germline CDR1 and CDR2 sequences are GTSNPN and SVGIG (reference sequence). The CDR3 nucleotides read TGTGCCTGGAGTCACGGAGGAGGTCAGCCCCAGCATTTT. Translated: CAWSHGGGQPQHF.

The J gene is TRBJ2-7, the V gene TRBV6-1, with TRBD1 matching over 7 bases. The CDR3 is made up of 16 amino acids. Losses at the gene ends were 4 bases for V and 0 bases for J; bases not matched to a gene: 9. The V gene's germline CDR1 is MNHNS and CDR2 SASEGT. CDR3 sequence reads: CASSAPRTGSSYEQYF. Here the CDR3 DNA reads TGTGCCAGCAGTGCCCCCCGGACAGGAAGCTCCTACGAGCAGTACTTC.

The CDR3 nucleotides are TGTGCCAGCAGCCCGAGACAGGGGGCGGGGGGCTACACCTTC. Encoded protein: CASSPRQGAGGYTF. V gene TRBV7-2 combines with J gene TRBJ1-2; 10 positions agree with TRBD1. Germline CDR1 and CDR2: SGHTA and FQGNSA. The CDR3 loop spans 14 amino acids. The ends lost 5 bases at V and 8 bases at J; junction bases unmatched: 8. Complete variable domain (other parts from reference TRBV7-2 and TRBJ1-2): GAGVSQSPSNKVTEKGKDVELRCDPISGHTALYWYRQSLGQGLEFLIYFQGNSAPDKSGLPSDRFSAERTGGSVSTLTIQRTQQEDSAVYLCASSPRQGAGGYTFGSGTRLTVV.

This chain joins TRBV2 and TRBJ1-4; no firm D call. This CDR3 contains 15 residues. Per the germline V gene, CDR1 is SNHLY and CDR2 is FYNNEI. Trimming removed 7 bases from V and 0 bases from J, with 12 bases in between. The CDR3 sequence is CASKVEGATNEKLFF. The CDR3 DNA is TGTGCCAGCAAAGTGGAGGGCGCAACTAATGAAAAACTGTTTTTT.

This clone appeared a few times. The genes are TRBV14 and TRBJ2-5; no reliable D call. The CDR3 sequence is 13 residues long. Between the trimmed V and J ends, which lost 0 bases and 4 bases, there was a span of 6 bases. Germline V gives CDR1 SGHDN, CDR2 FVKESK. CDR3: CASSQDLVETQYF. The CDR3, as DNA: TGTGCCAGCAGCCAAGATCTAGTAGAGACCCAGTACTTC.

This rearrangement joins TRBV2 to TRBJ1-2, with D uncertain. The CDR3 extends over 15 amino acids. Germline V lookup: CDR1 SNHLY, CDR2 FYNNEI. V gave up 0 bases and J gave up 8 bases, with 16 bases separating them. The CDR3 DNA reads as TGTGCCAGCAGTGAAGCTAGGATGACTTCTCGGGGCTACACCTTC. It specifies CASSEARMTSRGYTF.